The 15 T cell receptor beta chains presented below share a single source sample, sequenced in a study of CD8+CD57+ T cells in acquired aplastic anemia. Genomic DNA was employed as the template in profiling TCR beta VDJ and CDR3. TCRdb used MiXCR to reprocess the reads, holding one entry per CDR3 protein. The table lists hundreds of thousands of distinct CDR3 sequences, 65% to 75% of them singletons. The sample comprised sorted CD4+, CD8+, or CD8+CD57+ T cells (not recorded which) from PBMCs. These receptors were obtained from a human donor in good health, serving as a control.

The rearrangement uses TRBV9 and TRBJ2-5; D is ambiguous. CDR1 and CDR2 from the germline V gene are SGDLS and YYNGEE. The length of the CDR3 is 14 residues. V was trimmed by 0 bases and J by 5 bases, leaving 11 bases between them. The CDR3 spells CASSVAVGEETQYF. The CDR3 DNA is TGTGCCAGCAGCGTAGCTGTCGGCGAGGAGACCCAGTACTTC.

The chain uses TRBV2 and TRBJ2-3; TRBD2 matches 11 bases. Germline CDR1 reads SNHLY; CDR2 reads FYNNEI. The CDR3 is 18 residues long. Losses at the gene ends were 3 bases for V and 1 base for J; bases not matched to a gene: 9. The CDR3 region is CASSEVSGGASGTDTQYF. DNA of the CDR3: TGTGCCAGCAGTGAGGTTAGCGGGGGGGCCTCTGGCACAGATACGCAGTATTTT.

The chain joins TRBV30 to TRBJ1-1; D is unresolved. Trimming removed 0 bases from V and 8 bases from J, with 10 bases in between. Germline V lookup: CDR1 GTSNPN, CDR2 SVGIG (reference sequence). CDR3 length equals 12 residues. The CDR3: CAWSVDIPEAFF. The CDR3 DNA is TGTGCCTGGAGTGTCGACATCCCGGAAGCTTTCTTT.

Comments on this clonotype: The junction and the germline gene differ at one end; a read error may be behind it. The chain recombines TRBV9 with TRBJ1-5, with D tentatively TRBD1 (5 bases). The germline V gene encodes CDR1 SGDLS and CDR2 YYNGEE. This CDR3 spans 12 amino acids. This CDR3 is CASRGGGRKQHF. In DNA form, the CDR3 reads TGTGCCAGTCGGGGTGGGGGTCGGAAACAGCATTTC.

On this clonotype itself: This CDR3 is missing its conserved last phenylalanine or tryptophan, likely due to a read error. The chain couples TRBV2 to TRBJ2-5; D is ambiguous. V was cut by 6 bases and J by 3 bases, with 11 bases left in between. In germline, CDR1 is SNHLY, CDR2 FYNNEI. The CDR3 has 13 residues. This CDR3 is CASSSNKEETQYL. The CDR3 DNA reads as TGTGCCAGCAGCTCAAACAAGGAAGAGACCCAGTACCTC.

In its sample, this clonotype was seen a few times. At one end, the junction sequence differs from germline, possibly due to a read error. The V and J genes are TRBV15 and TRBJ2-3; possible D gene TRBD2, 7 bases. This CDR3 contains 14 residues. The germline V gene encodes CDR1 LNHNV and CDR2 YYDKDF (reference sequence). The CDR3 DNA reads as TGTGCCAGCAGCGTCGGGGGGCGCACAGATACGCAGTATTTT. It codes for CASSVGGRTDTQYF.

This chain joins TRBV9 and TRBJ2-7, with 10 bases aligning to TRBD1. J gave up 9 bases and V 5 bases, and 11 bases lay outside the gene matches. Germline V CDR1 and CDR2: SGDLS, YYNGEE. The CDR3 runs to 14 residues. The CDR3 loop reads CASSAGQGHETQYF. CDR3 nucleotide sequence: TGTGCCAGCAGTGCGGGACAGGGGCATGAGACGCAGTACTTC.

Notes on this clonotype: At one end the junction does not follow the germline gene, possibly because of a read error. This sequence joins TRBV7-9 and TRBJ1-3; no reliable D call. Germline CDR1 reads SEHNR; CDR2 reads FQNEAQ (reference sequence). This CDR3 has 14 amino acids. DNA of the CDR3: TGTGCCAGCAGCGGGAACTTTCCCGGGGAGCTGTTATTTTTT. It codes for CASSGNFPGELLFF.

The V gene is TRBV9, the J gene TRBJ1-2; perhaps TRBD1 as D (6 bases). Germline values: CDR1 SGDLS, CDR2 YYNGEE. V dropped 5 bases and J dropped 12 bases, with 20 bases sitting between them. The CDR3 is 13 residues long. The DNA of the CDR3 is TGTGCCAGCAGTGCAGGGGCTGTATATACGCACACCTTC. Translation gives CASSAGAVYTHTF.

The chain is built from TRBV2 and TRBJ2-7; tentatively, D is TRBD2 (6 bases). CDR3 length: 15 residues. V lost 6 bases to trimming and J lost 2 bases, with 17 bases between them. The germline V gene encodes CDR1 SNHLY and CDR2 FYNNEI. Here the CDR3 DNA reads TGTGCCAGCAGCTTAGATCAGGGAGGCGCCTACGAGCAGTACTTC. Amino acid sequence: CASSLDQGGAYEQYF.

The rearrangement uses TRBV11-3 and TRBJ2-1, with TRBD2 matching 12 bases. The germline CDR1 and CDR2 sequences are SGHNT and YENEEA. The junction had 10 bases not matched to a gene; V was cut back by 5 bases and J by 8 bases. The CDR3 is made up of 16 amino acids. The DNA of the CDR3 is TGTGCCAGCAGCCTTTTGACTAGCGGGAGTAACGATGAGCAGTTCTTC. Translated, it gives CASSLLTSGSNDEQFF.

This clonotype has a count of ten or more. The V gene is TRBV6-1, the J gene TRBJ2-3, with D possibly matching TRBD1 (6 bases). Germline assignment: CDR1 MNHNS and CDR2 SASEGT. The CDR3 runs 14 residues. The germline V and J ends were trimmed by 8 bases and 4 bases, with 16 bases remaining between them. In DNA, the CDR3 is TGTGCCAGCCGACGACAAGGGGGACCAGATACGCAGTATTTT. Its translation is CASRRQGGPDTQYF.

This clonotype was counted many times. The chain employs TRBV20-1 and TRBJ2-3, with D possibly matching TRBD2 (7 bases). The CDR3 has 14 amino acids. V was shortened by 6 bases and J by 4 bases, with 17 bases between the two germline ends. Looked up from germline, CDR1 is DFQATT and CDR2 is SNEGSKA (reference sequence). The CDR3 DNA sequence: TGCAGTGCGACACGGGGGGCCGGCGCAGATACGCAGTATTTT. It encodes CSATRGAGADTQYF.

In this sample, this clonotype turned up many times. The chain has TRBV5-8 and TRBJ1-2, with a possible D match to TRBD1 (5 bases). The germline gives CDR1 SGHTS, CDR2 YDEGEE. Trimming took 4 bases from V and 1 from J, leaving 8 bases between them. The CDR3 has 13 amino acids. CDR3 in amino acids: CASSTDSNYGYTF. CDR3 DNA sequence: TGTGCCAGCAGCACTGACAGTAACTATGGCTACACCTTC.

This rearrangement joins TRBV7-9 to TRBJ2-7; D unresolved. Trimming left V 8 bases short and J 3 bases short, with 11 bases between. The germline V gene encodes CDR1 SEHNR and CDR2 FQNEAQ (reference sequence). This CDR3 is 12 amino acids long. CDR3 loop: CASCVDGYEQYF. DNA for the CDR3: TGTGCCAGCTGTGTGGACGGCTACGAGCAGTACTTC.